These T cell receptor beta chains were read from a single sample in a study of shared clonotypes between healthy human individuals. Profiling relied on immunoSEQ multiplex PCR, and the TCRdb table lists in-frame clones only, not all of them. In the table there are roughly 330,000 clones, 74% of which are singletons. Sequenced input: memory CD4+ T cells sorted from blood. The receptors shown here come from a man in his thirties or forties in good health. CDR3s include the opening cysteine and the closing phenylalanine or tryptophan. The D gene is left open where the match is weak. Some rows mark clone size as missing; the rest say once, few, many or name a class of expanded clone.

abundance,j_gene,d_gene,len,v_gene,CDR3nt,CDR3aa
.,TRBJ2-5,.,15,TRBV5-1,TGCGCCACCTGCTACGAGGGGAATTGGGGAGAGACCCAGTACTTC,CATCYEGNWGETQYF
.,TRBJ1-4,.,13,TRBV7-9,TGTGCCAGCAGCCCCCAGGGTTATGAAAAACTGTTTTTT,CASSPQGYEKLFF
many,TRBJ2-4,.,15,TRBV28,TGTGCCAGCAGTCATCGACAGGTGACCAAAAACATTCAGTACTTC,CASSHRQVTKNIQYF
.,TRBJ2-7,TRBD2,18,TRBV5-1,TGCGCCAGCAGCTTAAGAGGGGGACTAGCTAGGAGCTCCTACGAGCAGTACTTC,CASSLRGGLARSSYEQYF
.,TRBJ2-1,TRBD2,13,TRBV15,TGTGCCACCTCGCGGGGGACCTACAATGAGCAGTTCTTC,CATSRGTYNEQFF
few,TRBJ1-2,.,14,TRBV28,TGTGCCAGCCTACCCGTAGGCCCGGCCGTGAGCTACACCTTC,CASLPVGPAVSYTF
.,TRBJ2-1,.,16,TRBV19,TGTGCCAGTAGGGGATGGGGGCGGAGGACGAACAATGAGCAGTTCTTC,CASRGWGRRTNNEQFF
.,TRBJ2-4,TRBD2,17,TRBV5-1,TGCGCCAGCAGCTCAGCGGGACTAGCGGGACCTCCGCGTATTCAGTACTTC,CASSSAGLAGPPRIQYF
few,TRBJ1-2,.,13,TRBV18,TGTGCCAGCTCACCAGGGGATGGAAGGGGCTACACCTTC,CASSPGDGRGYTF
once,TRBJ2-7,.,15,TRBV10-3,TGTGCCACCAGAGTCCAAGGGGGGTTAGGGAACGAGCAGTACTTC,CATRVQGGLGNEQYF
.,TRBJ2-7,.,14,TRBV5-6,TGTGCCAGCAGTACGCCGGGACGTCAATACGAGCAGTACTTC,CASSTPGRQYEQYF
.,TRBJ2-7,.,15,TRBV5-1,TGCGCCAGCAGCGAGGGAGCGGTAGGGTCCTACGAGCAGTACTTC,CASSEGAVGSYEQYF
.,TRBJ2-1,.,12,TRBV6-1,TGTGCCAGCAGTCAGGGCTACAATGAGCAGTTCTTC,CASSQGYNEQFF
.,TRBJ2-7,.,13,TRBV5-6,TGTGCCAGCAGCCTGGCCTTTGGCTACGAGCAGTACTTC,CASSLAFGYEQYF
few,TRBJ2-3,TRBD2,18,TRBV9,TGTGCCAGCAGCGCCCCCATCGAGGCGGGAGTTGTGGCAGATACGCAGTATTTT,CASSAPIEAGVVADTQYF
many,TRBJ1-2,.,13,TRBV27,TGTGCCAGCAGCCTTCGGGCCACCTATGGCTACACCTTC,CASSLRATYGYTF
.,TRBJ1-1,.,15,TRBV4-2,TGTGCCAGCAGCCAAGACAGGGCAGGGGACACTGAAGCTTTCTTT,CASSQDRAGDTEAFF
.,TRBJ2-5,TRBD1,15,TRBV10-3,TGTGCCATCAGTGAGGCCGGGACAGGTGAAGAGACCCAGTACTTC,CAISEAGTGEETQYF
.,TRBJ1-2,.,14,TRBV5-6,TGTGCCAGCAAACAAATTGAGAGAAACTATGGCTACACCTTC,CASKQIERNYGYTF
.,TRBJ2-1,TRBD1,15,TRBV18,TGTGCCAGCTCAACCCGGGACAGCTCCTACAATGAGCAGTTCTTC,CASSTRDSSYNEQFF
.,TRBJ1-2,.,14,TRBV5-8,TGTGCCAGCAGGTACCTCCGATCGTACGGGGGCTACACCTTC,CASRYLRSYGGYTF
.,TRBJ2-4,TRBD2,13,TRBV2,TGTGCCACCGTAGCGGGAGGAGGTGACATTCAGTACTTC,CATVAGGGDIQYF
.,TRBJ2-5,TRBD2,15,TRBV28,TGTGCCAGCAGTGTACTAGCGGGGGGTCAAGAGACCCAGTACTTC,CASSVLAGGQETQYF
.,TRBJ2-7,TRBD1,14,TRBV5-1,TGCGCCAGCAGCTCCGGGACAGGGGACAACGAGCAGTACTTC,CASSSGTGDNEQYF
.,TRBJ1-4,.,13,TRBV30,TGTGCCTGGGGGAGACAAGGGGTTGAAAAACTGTTTTTT,CAWGRQGVEKLFF
once,TRBJ2-1,.,12,TRBV5-4,TGTGCCAGCAGCTTGGAGGTCACCCAGAGGTTCTTC,CASSLEVTQRFF
few,TRBJ1-1,.,13,TRBV5-6,TGTGCCAGCAGCTTGGCCGAGCCCACTGAAGCTTTCTTT,CASSLAEPTEAFF
.,TRBJ1-5,.,19,TRBV5-6,TGTGCCAGCAGCTTGGGTATCGGGGGCGAAGGACGTGGCAATCAGCCCCGGCATTTT,CASSLGIGGEGRGNQPRHF
.,TRBJ2-3,TRBD2,16,TRBV19,TGTGCCAGTAGTATCCTAGCGGGAGCGGTCACAGATACGCAGTATTTT,CASSILAGAVTDTQYF
.,TRBJ2-7,TRBD1,15,TRBV5-6,TGTGCCAGCAGCCCCGGGTTGCAGGGGGCAAACGAGCAGTACTTC,CASSPGLQGANEQYF
.,TRBJ2-1,.,14,TRBV2,TGTGCCAGCAGTGCGCGGTTAGGGGCCAATGAGCAGTTCTTC,CASSARLGANEQFF
.,TRBJ1-2,TRBD1,12,TRBV6-5,TGTGCCAGCAGTTACGAGACAGGGGGCGCAATCTTC,CASSYETGGAIF
once,TRBJ2-7,.,14,TRBV10-3,TGTGCCATCAGTGACGGCACCCAAAGCTACGAGCAGTACTTC,CAISDGTQSYEQYF
.,TRBJ1-1,.,13,TRBV7-9,TGTGCCAGCAGCTCCTTCAGCGCCACTGAAGCTTTCTTT,CASSSFSATEAFF
.,TRBJ2-5,.,15,TRBV11-2,TGTGCCAGCAGCCGTAGAGGGGTTCCCCAAGAGACCCAGTACTTC,CASSRRGVPQETQYF
.,TRBJ1-5,.,13,TRBV28,TGTGCCAGCATCGACACCAGCAATCAGCCCCAGCATTTT,CASIDTSNQPQHF
many,TRBJ2-2,.,13,TRBV7-9,TGTGCCAGCAGTTTTACCCCACCCGGGGAGCTGTTTTTT,CASSFTPPGELFF
.,TRBJ2-1,.,14,TRBV15,TGTGCCACCAGCAGAGGCGCCCTATGGGATGAGCAGTTCTTC,CATSRGALWDEQFF
once,TRBJ2-3,.,14,TRBV2,TGTGCCAGCAAGGGTCCCCTAGCCGCAGATACGCAGTATTTT,CASKGPLAADTQYF
.,TRBJ1-1,TRBD1,15,TRBV7-9,TGTGCCAGCAGCGGACGGACAGGGGGAAGGACTGAAGCTTTCTTT,CASSGRTGGRTEAFF
.,TRBJ2-1,.,15,TRBV28,TGTGCCAGCAGTTTTATAGAGCGATCATACAATGAGCAGTTCTTC,CASSFIERSYNEQFF
.,TRBJ1-5,.,13,TRBV2,TGTGCCAGCAGCCGGACGGGTGATCAGCCCCAGCATTTT,CASSRTGDQPQHF
.,TRBJ2-1,TRBD2,15,TRBV11-2,TGTGCCAGCGGAGAGTACGGGACTAGCTTCTCCGAGCAGTTCTTC,CASGEYGTSFSEQFF
.,TRBJ2-1,TRBD2,16,TRBV4-3,TGCGCCAGCAGCCAAGAGGGCGGGAGGCTCTTCAATGAGCAGTTCTTC,CASSQEGGRLFNEQFF
once,TRBJ2-5,.,14,TRBV5-5,TGTGCCAGCAGCATCGGACAGCATGGGGAGACCCAGTACTTC,CASSIGQHGETQYF
.,TRBJ2-3,.,14,TRBV7-2,TGTGCCAGCAGCTTAGGCAGCTACACAGATACGCAGTATTTT,CASSLGSYTDTQYF
.,TRBJ2-3,.,14,TRBV10-2,TGCGCCAGCGGCCGGGACGGTGGGGATGATACGCAGTATTTT,CASGRDGGDDTQYF
.,TRBJ1-2,TRBD1,13,TRBV6-5,TGTGCCAGCAGCCGGGGGACAGGGAGCGGCTACACCTTC,CASSRGTGSGYTF
few,TRBJ2-3,TRBD2,16,TRBV27,TGTGCCAGCAGTTTATTAGCGGGAGCTAGCACAGATACGCAGTATTTT,CASSLLAGASTDTQYF
.,TRBJ2-5,TRBD1,15,TRBV7-7,TGTGCTAGCAGCTTAGGGGACAGGCCCAAAGAGACCCAGTACTTC,CASSLGDRPKETQYF
.,TRBJ2-3,.,14,TRBV27,TGTGCCAGCGGGGGCGGAGCCGCCACAGATACGCAGTATTTT,CASGGGAATDTQYF